This entry concerns a single T cell receptor (beta chain). Its specificity is not known. For CDR3 and TCR beta VDJ profiling, genomic DNA was the template used. TCRdb independently ran MiXCR on the reads; one entry per CDR3 protein. The sample has about 240,000 distinct CDR3 sequences, approximately 45% seen once. An expansion of CD8+CD57+ cells by flow cytometry had been shown in patients chosen for sequencing. Untreated patients provided the blood samples, with no therapy given before sampling. This sample was included in a study of CD8+CD57+ T cells in acquired aplastic anemia. Turning to the study itself: DNA recovered from sorted CD4+ and CD8+ cells had a mean of approximately 3.2 ug.

General study points: Overlap between patients and controls comprised almost 30 CD8+ CDR3 sequences. Controls did not differ significantly from patients in CD8+ Simpson's diversity.

The clonotype was recovered from a human donor with aplastic anemia. Input material: sorted CD4+, CD8+, or CD8+CD57+ T cells (not recorded which) from PBMCs.

DNA of the CDR3: TGTGCCAGCAGCCCTCAAGCGGGAGCCAGCACAGATACGCAGTATTTT. Translated: CASSPQAGASTDTQYF. The J gene is TRBJ2-3, the V gene TRBV9; 8 nucleotides match TRBD2. With V trimmed by 4 bases and J by 0 bases, 7 bases remained unmatched. The CDR3 consists of 16 residues. CDR1 and CDR2 (germline): SGDLS, YYNGEE.